This TCR beta chain came from a study of cytomegalovirus exposure and HLA in healthy donors. The primer mix had 60 Vbeta and 13 Jbeta primers. Clones were read by immunoSEQ multiplex PCR, and TCRdb kept only the in-frame ones, dropping some. The sample yields approximately 93,000 clones, 82% seen once. CDR1 and CDR2 (germline): SGHAT, FQNNGV. The junction had 4 bases not matched to a gene; V was cut back by 5 bases and J by 6 bases. The CDR3 has 12 amino acids. Comments on this clone: No antigen is known for it.

Whole-study results and caveats: Later analysis demonstrated an association between a missense DCLRE1C variant and TCR beta V- and J-gene trimming. According to an earlier analysis, most TCR beta V segments yielded productive rearrangements about 87% or about 30% of the time. Most TCR sequences were uncommon, yet certain public TCRs appeared in many donors.

This receptor was taken from a man in his fifties or sixties in good health and CMV-seronegative. Sequencing was done on a sample of PBMCs. The chain employs TRBV11-2 and TRBJ2-7; TRBD2 aligns across 7 bases. Here the CDR3 reads CASSRPGGEQYF. CDR3 DNA: TGTGCCAGCAGCCGCCCGGGGGGCGAGCAGTACTTC.